The 26 T cell receptor beta chains given below trace back to one sample, sequenced in a study of T cell responses to AZD1222 COVID-19 vaccine. TCRdb keeps only in-frame clones here, not all; method: immunoSEQ multiplex PCR. The data show approximately 150,000 clones, 80% to 95% seen once. Material: peripheral blood, obtained 28 days after the second AZD1222 dose. These receptors all come from an adult who received the AZD1222 COVID-19 vaccine.

This clone has a handful of counts. The V gene is TRBV3-1 (or the pseudogene TRBV3-2), the J gene TRBJ1-1; tentative D call: TRBD1 (5 bases). V was cut by 1 base and J by 4 bases, with 7 bases left in between. Germline V gene lookup returns CDR1 LGHDT and CDR2 YNNKEL (reference sequence). This CDR3 spans 13 amino acids. CDR3 amino acids: CASSQGGGTEAFF. The CDR3 bases are TGTGCCAGCAGCCAAGGCGGGGGCACTGAAGCTTTCTTT.

V and J are TRBV9 and TRBJ1-1; the D gene is possibly TRBD1 (5 bases). The CDR3 extends over 17 amino acids. Trimming shortened V by 4 bases and J by 1 base, and 20 bases separated the two germline ends. Germline V gene data show CDR1 as SGDLS and CDR2 as YYNGEE. The CDR3 reads CASSKTGTSRGNTEAFF. CDR3 DNA: TGTGCCAGCAGCAAAACTGGGACCTCACGGGGGAACACTGAAGCTTTCTTT.

The chain joins TRBV29-1 to TRBJ1-2; D unresolved. Germline values: CDR1 SQVTM, CDR2 ANQGSEA. Trimming left V 7 bases short and J 6 bases short, with 9 bases between. This CDR3 is built from 10 residues. CDR3 amino acids: CSDGVNGYTF. CDR3 nucleotide sequence: TGCAGCGACGGAGTTAATGGCTACACCTTC.

This clone was seen only once. The chain is built from TRBV27 and TRBJ2-2; 16 bases fit TRBD2. CDR1 is MNHEY and CDR2 is SMNVEV in the germline V gene (reference sequence). This CDR3 has 19 amino acids. J lost 9 bases, V lost 8 bases, and 18 bases had no gene match. The CDR3: CASFPQSGTSGGAIRELFF. The DNA for the CDR3 is TGTGCCAGCTTCCCCCAGAGTGGGACTAGCGGGGGGGCCATCCGGGAGCTGTTTTTT.

This chain joins TRBV30 and TRBJ2-1; D unclear. CDR3 size: 13 residues. The germline V gene encodes CDR1 GTSNPN and CDR2 SVGIG (reference sequence). V was cut by 0 bases and J by 5 bases, with 8 bases left in between. As DNA, the CDR3 is TGTGCCTGGAGTGTACGACTGAACAATGAGCAGTTCTTC. Protein: CAWSVRLNNEQFF.

This clone was seen once. In nucleotides, the CDR3 is TGTGCCAGCAGTTCCGCACAGGGGCAGGTGGATCAGCCCCAGCATTTT. This sequence encodes CASSSAQGQVDQPQHF. V usage is TRBV6-5 and J usage is TRBJ1-5; 7 bases agree with TRBD1. Germline V gene data show CDR1 as MNHEY and CDR2 as SVGAGI. The CDR3 has 16 residues. V lost 4 bases and J lost 5; bases outside the gene matches: 11.

The chain uses TRBV3-1 (or the pseudogene TRBV3-2) and TRBJ2-5, with 7 bases fitting TRBD2. The CDR3 contains 15 residues. The J segment lost 1 base and the V segment lost 3 bases, leaving 5 bases of the junction unmatched. The germline gives CDR1 LGHDT, CDR2 YNNKEL (reference sequence). This CDR3 reads CASSHGRGSQETQYF. The CDR3 DNA reads as TGTGCCAGCAGCCATGGGCGGGGGAGCCAAGAGACCCAGTACTTC.

V gene TRBV11-2 combines with J gene TRBJ1-6; TRBD1 is a possible D gene (5 bases). Germline assignment: CDR1 SGHAT and CDR2 FQNNGV. Trimming shortened V by 2 bases and J by 0 bases, and 11 bases separated the two germline ends. The CDR3 has 17 residues. The chain's CDR3 is CASSLPGQGSYNSPLHF. The CDR3 DNA is TGTGCCAGCAGCTTACCGGGTCAGGGCTCCTATAATTCACCCCTCCACTTT. The full variable domain, in which reference TRBV11-2 and TRBJ1-6 provide the parts outside the CDR3, is EAGVAQSPRYKIIEKRQSVAFWCNPISGHATLYWYQQILGQGPKLLIQFQNNGVVDDSQLPKDRFSAERLKGVDSTLKIQPAKLEDSAVYLCASSLPGQGSYNSPLHFGNGTRLTVT.

This chain links TRBV11-2 with TRBJ1-6; D gene ambiguous. This CDR3 has 15 residues. V lost 4 bases, J lost 3 bases, and 10 bases lay in between. Germline V gives CDR1 SGHAT, CDR2 FQNNGV. CDR3 bases: TGTGCCAGCAGCTCGGTCGTCGGCTATAATTCACCCCTCCACTTT. Amino acid sequence: CASSSVVGYNSPLHF.

This chain links TRBV27 with TRBJ2-2; 10 nucleotides match TRBD2. The V gene end was trimmed by 3 bases and the J gene end by 3 bases; junction bases not matched to a gene: 4. From germline, CDR1 is MNHEY and CDR2 SMNVEV (reference sequence). CDR3 length: 16 residues. CDR3 sequence reads: CASSFRTSGDTGELFF. In DNA, the CDR3 is TGTGCCAGCAGTTTCCGGACTAGCGGAGACACCGGGGAGCTGTTTTTT.

The chain has TRBV7-2 and TRBJ1-5; D unclear. This CDR3 contains 12 residues. Germline V gene lookup returns CDR1 SGHTA and CDR2 FQGNSA. V dropped 4 bases and J dropped 7 bases, with 8 bases sitting between them. In nucleotides, the CDR3 is TGTGCCAGCAGCTATCGAGGACAGCCCCAGCATTTT. Its protein is CASSYRGQPQHF.

A single count supports this clone. The rearrangement uses TRBV14 and TRBJ2-2, with a weak D call TRBD1 (6 bases). CDR1 SGHDN and CDR2 FVKESK come from the germline V gene. With 5 bases removed from V and 1 base from J, the gap between germline ends came to 20 bases. The CDR3 extends over 18 amino acids. CDR3: CASSFTRGQGRNTGELFF. The CDR3, as DNA: TGTGCCAGCAGCTTCACAAGGGGTCAGGGGCGGAACACCGGGGAGCTGTTTTTT.

The chain employs TRBV2 and TRBJ1-3; D gene ambiguous. Germline V gene lookup returns CDR1 SNHLY and CDR2 FYNNEI. V dropped 5 bases and J dropped 4 bases, with 15 bases sitting between them. The CDR3 covers 15 residues. For the CDR3, the DNA is TGTGCCAGCAGTCCGCAGTCCGTGGAGGGAAACACCATATATTTT. Encoded protein: CASSPQSVEGNTIYF.

This clone was observed once. The V and J genes are TRBV5-4 and TRBJ1-1; D gene unclear. CDR3 length equals 14 residues. Germline CDR1 reads SGHNT; CDR2 reads YYREEE (reference sequence). V lost 0 bases and J 1 base, leaving 7 bases between the germline ends. The CDR3 loop reads CASSLAEWNTEAFF. The CDR3 DNA reads TGTGCCAGCAGCTTGGCCGAATGGAACACTGAAGCTTTCTTT.

The chain is built from TRBV7-9 and TRBJ2-2; 8 nucleotides line up with TRBD2. Germline V gives CDR1 SEHNR, CDR2 FQNEAQ (reference sequence). Trimming removed 5 bases from V and 3 bases from J; junction bases left unmatched: 11. The CDR3 totals 17 residues. The CDR3, as DNA: TGTGCCAGCAGCCGCACGCCGGGGGGGTTACACACCGGGGAGCTGTTTTTT. Residues: CASSRTPGGLHTGELFF.

This clone was seen just once. The CDR3 region is CASSRGLSARGDTEAFF. The CDR3 DNA reads TGCGCCAGCAGCCGGGGCCTGTCGGCCCGTGGGGACACTGAAGCTTTCTTT. The genes are TRBV4-1 and TRBJ1-1; a possible D gene is TRBD1 (5 bases). Trimming left V 4 bases short and J 3 bases short, with 21 bases between. CDR3 length equals 17 residues. Germline assignment: CDR1 MGHRA and CDR2 YSYEKL.

The chain recombines TRBV5-6 with TRBJ1-5, with TRBD1 matching 7 bases. The CDR3 is 17 residues long. The V and J ends lost 2 bases and 6 bases, in that order; junction bases with no gene match: 14. Germline V CDR1 and CDR2: SGHDT, YYEEEE. CDR3 sequence (DNA): TGTGCCAGCAGCTTCATGGCGGTAGGGGGCTTGGGTCAGCCCCAGCATTTT. It translates to CASSFMAVGGLGQPQHF.

The chain employs TRBV5-1 and TRBJ2-2; D perhaps matches TRBD2 (5 bases). Germline-derived CDR1 and CDR2 are SGHRS and YFSETQ. Trimming took 7 bases from V and 1 from J, leaving 11 bases between them. The CDR3 spans 14 residues. The CDR3 loop is CASSHRGNTGELFF. The CDR3 nucleotides are TGCGCCAGCTCTCATCGGGGGAACACCGGGGAGCTGTTTTTT.

The rearrangement joins TRBV11-3 to TRBJ2-5; a weak D match, TRBD2 (7 bases). This CDR3 contains 15 residues. V was clipped by 7 bases and J by 4 bases, with 19 bases between them. Germline-derived CDR1 and CDR2 are SGHNT and YENEEA. The CDR3 DNA sequence: TGTGCCAGCAACCTTGGGGGCTGGGAGGGAGAGACCCAGTACTTC. Residues: CASNLGGWEGETQYF.

The chain combines TRBV19 with TRBJ2-7; TRBD1 aligns across 7 bases. Per the germline V gene, CDR1 is LNHDA and CDR2 is SQIVND (reference sequence). Trimming cost V 5 bases and J 0 bases; bases outside gene matches: 10. This CDR3 is built from 16 residues. The CDR3 region is CASSPAGGGVSYEQYF. As DNA, the CDR3 is TGTGCCAGTAGTCCGGCAGGGGGTGGGGTCTCCTACGAGCAGTACTTC.

The V and J genes are TRBV6-1 and TRBJ1-3, with D hard to call. The CDR3 sequence is 16 residues long. Trimming took off 2 bases at V and 0 bases at J, with 11 bases between the two ends. Looked up from germline, CDR1 is MNHNS and CDR2 is SASEGT. The CDR3 loop is CASSESAGNSGNTIYF. The CDR3 DNA reads as TGTGCCAGCAGTGAATCGGCGGGGAACTCTGGAAACACCATATATTTT.

The rearrangement links TRBV29-1 to TRBJ1-2, with 10 bases fitting TRBD1. V lost 6 bases to trimming and J lost 0 bases; unmatched junction nucleotides: 10. There are 16 residues in the CDR3. Germline loops: CDR1 SQVTM, CDR2 ANQGSEA. CDR3 in DNA: TGCAGCGTCGGGGGGACAGGGGTAGGGACTAACTATGGCTACACCTTC. Its translation: CSVGGTGVGTNYGYTF.

The rearrangement links TRBV10-3 to TRBJ2-5, with 9 bases lining up with TRBD2. J gave up 4 bases and V 1 base, and 1 base lay outside the gene matches. In germline, CDR1 is ENHRY, CDR2 SYGVKD. CDR3 length equals 14 residues. The CDR3 coding sequence is TGTGCCATCAGTGAGTTGACTAGCGGAGAGACCCAGTACTTC. This sequence encodes CAISELTSGETQYF.

V gene TRBV18 combines with J gene TRBJ1-2; 7 bases match TRBD1. The trim removed 2 bases at V and 6 bases at J, leaving 9 bases unmatched. The CDR3 is 15 amino acids. Germline values: CDR1 KGHSH, CDR2 LQKENI. DNA of the CDR3: TGTGCCAGCTCACCAGACCGGCAGGGGGTAGATGGCTACACCTTC. It translates to CASSPDRQGVDGYTF.

With regard to this clone: Other DNA sequences from this sample encode an identical CDR3 as well. The chain links TRBV7-2 to TRBJ1-2, with 10 positions matching TRBD1. Looked up from germline, CDR1 is SGHTA and CDR2 is FQGNSA. CDR3 size: 14 residues. Trimming removed 5 bases from V and 6 bases from J; junction bases left unmatched: 6. DNA of the CDR3: TGTGCCAGCAGCGCTCGACAGGGGGCCCATGGCTACACCTTC. This encodes CASSARQGAHGYTF.

This clone was observed a handful of times. V gene TRBV4-2 combines with J gene TRBJ2-1; maybe TRBD1 (6 bases). This CDR3 is built from 16 residues. Germline lookup yields CDR1 LGHNA and CDR2 YNFKEQ. V was trimmed by 4 bases and J by 5 bases, leaving 18 bases between them. The CDR3 protein is CASSREDGQINNEQFF. DNA for the CDR3: TGTGCCAGCAGCCGAGAAGACGGACAGATCAACAATGAGCAGTTCTTC.